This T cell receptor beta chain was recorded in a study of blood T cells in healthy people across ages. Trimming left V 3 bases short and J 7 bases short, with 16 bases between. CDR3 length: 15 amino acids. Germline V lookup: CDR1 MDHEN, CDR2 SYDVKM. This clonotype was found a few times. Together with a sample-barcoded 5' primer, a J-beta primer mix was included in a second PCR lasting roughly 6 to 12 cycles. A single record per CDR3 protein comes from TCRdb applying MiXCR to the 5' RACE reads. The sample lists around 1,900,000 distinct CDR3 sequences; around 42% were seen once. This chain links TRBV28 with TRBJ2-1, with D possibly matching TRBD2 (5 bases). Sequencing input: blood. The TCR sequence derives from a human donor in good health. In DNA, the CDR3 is TGTGCCAGCAGTTTCCCTGGAGGCGTTAAAAATGAGCAGTTCTTC. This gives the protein CASSFPGGVKNEQFF.